These T cell receptor beta chains were read from a single sample in a study of CD8 T cells in Susac syndrome. TCRdb called the immunoSEQ multiplex PCR reads again in MiXCR, with one record for every CDR3 protein. This table holds approximately 210,000 distinct CDR3 sequences, 94% found once. The source material was CD4+ T cells from PBMCs. The source of these receptors is a human donor with Susac syndrome. CDR3s include the opening cysteine and the closing phenylalanine or tryptophan. Fields, in order: J gene, V gene, D gene, clone size, CDR3 length, CDR3 protein, CDR3 DNA. The D gene is left open where the match is weak. For some rows the clone size is stated as once, few or many, or as a class when expanded; others skip it.

TRBJ1-5	TRBV12-3/TRBV12-4	NA	NA	14	CASSLRGVNQPQHF	TGTGCCAGCAGTTTACGAGGGGTTAATCAGCCCCAGCATTTT
TRBJ1-5	TRBV30	TRBD1	NA	13	CAWSKQGDQPQHF	TGTGCCTGGTCCAAACAGGGGGATCAGCCCCAGCATTTT
TRBJ1-5	TRBV2	TRBD1	NA	13	CASRPDRAQPQHF	TGTGCCAGCAGGCCTGACAGGGCTCAGCCCCAGCATTTT
TRBJ2-2	TRBV9	NA	NA	15	CASSAGLPNTGELFF	TGTGCCAGCAGCGCGGGCCTTCCGAACACCGGGGAGCTGTTTTTT
TRBJ1-1	TRBV29-1	TRBD1	NA	13	CSVQGAFSAEAFF	TGCAGCGTTCAGGGGGCGTTTTCGGCTGAAGCTTTCTTT
TRBJ1-1	TRBV4-1	NA	NA	16	CASSQIRLTTNTEAFF	TGCGCCAGCAGCCAGATACGGCTTACTACGAACACTGAAGCTTTCTTT
TRBJ2-7	TRBV5-4	TRBD1	NA	13	CASSMDRGDEQYF	TGTGCCAGCAGCATGGACAGGGGTGACGAGCAGTACTTC
TRBJ2-5	TRBV7-2	TRBD2	once	14	CASSSGLAGALEYF	TGTGCCAGCAGCTCCGGACTAGCGGGGGCGTTGGAGTACTTC
TRBJ2-1	TRBV27	TRBD2	NA	14	CASSPGTSGGREFF	TGTGCCAGCAGTCCCGGGACTAGCGGGGGGAGGGAGTTCTTC
TRBJ2-3	TRBV4-2	NA	NA	19	CASSQERGKGARSTDTQYF	TGTGCCAGCAGCCAAGAGAGGGGGAAAGGGGCCCGGAGCACAGATACGCAGTATTTT
TRBJ2-1	TRBV7-8	NA	NA	15	CASSYPQGLVNEQFF	TGTGCCAGCAGCTACCCGCAGGGTCTGGTCAATGAGCAGTTCTTC
TRBJ1-1	TRBV6-5	NA	NA	12	CASSYPNQEAFF	TGTGCCAGCAGTTACCCTAACCAGGAAGCTTTCTTT